These 22 T cell receptor beta chains share one sample of origin, sequenced in a study of T cell responses to AZD1222 COVID-19 vaccine. Generated by immunoSEQ multiplex PCR, the TCRdb table keeps only in-frame clones and is missing some. The sample lists under 150,000 clones; 93% were seen once. This sample comprised peripheral blood, obtained on day 0 of AZD1222 vaccination. Receptors originate from an adult in good health.

The CDR3 region is CASSGQGQQGVEAFF. CDR3 coding DNA: TGTGCCAGCAGTGGACAGGGGCAACAAGGGGTAGAGGCTTTCTTT. The genes are TRBV7-9 and TRBJ1-1, with 9 bases fitting TRBD1. Unmatched junction bases numbered 16, after V lost 6 bases and J lost 11 bases. CDR1 SEHNR and CDR2 FQNEAQ come from the germline V gene (reference sequence). The CDR3 has 15 residues.

The chain uses TRBV6-5 and TRBJ2-3; D is ambiguous. V lost 8 bases and J lost 7, with 16 bases in between. The CDR3 is 13 residues long. CDR1 is MNHEY and CDR2 is SVGAGI in the germline V gene. The CDR3 coding sequence is TGTGCCAGCGCCCCCAACCCCTCTTATACGCAGTATTTT. Amino acid sequence: CASAPNPSYTQYF.

The chain uses TRBV6-5 and TRBJ2-1, with 7 bases aligning to TRBD2. V dropped 6 bases and J dropped 6; count of bases not matched to a gene: 11. Germline V gene lookup returns CDR1 MNHEY and CDR2 SVGAGI. CDR3 length: 15 amino acids. The CDR3 spells CASRTLAAGGNEQFF. CDR3 DNA sequence: TGTGCCAGCAGAACGCTAGCGGCCGGGGGCAATGAGCAGTTCTTC.

The gene calls are TRBV6-6 and TRBJ1-6, with TRBD1 matching 8 bases. The CDR3 has 16 residues. CDR1 is MNHNY, CDR2 SVGAGI, per germline (reference sequence). V trimming: 6 bases; J trimming: 3 bases; junction bases outside the gene matches: 7. CDR3 nucleotides: TGTGCCAGCAGCCATGACAGGGGCGACTATAATTCACCCCTCCACTTT. Translation gives CASSHDRGDYNSPLHF.

The rearrangement uses TRBV7-2 and TRBJ1-5; D is undetermined. Germline CDR1 is SGHTA and CDR2 is FQGNSA. Trimming left V 1 base short and J 4 bases short, with 8 bases between. The CDR3 length is 14 residues. The CDR3 nucleotides are TGTGCCAGCAGCTTAGTCGAGGGAAATCAGCCCCAGCATTTT. It specifies CASSLVEGNQPQHF.

This chain uses TRBV12-3 or TRBV12-4 with TRBJ2-2; D is undetermined. The CDR3 extends over 12 amino acids. V was trimmed by 2 bases and J by 6 bases, leaving 4 bases between them. The CDR3 nucleotides are TGTGCCAGCAGTTTATCCGCCGGGGAGCTGTTTTTT. This translates into CASSLSAGELFF.

The chain has TRBV25-1 and TRBJ1-2; D gene uncertain. Germline loops: CDR1 MGHDK, CDR2 SYGVNS. This CDR3 has 12 amino acids. V dropped 3 bases and J dropped 3 bases, with 5 bases sitting between them. The CDR3 sequence is CASSDGDYGYTF. The CDR3 DNA reads as TGTGCCAGCAGTGATGGGGACTATGGCTACACCTTC.

The chain combines TRBV11-2 with TRBJ1-5, with 7 bases that match TRBD1. CDR1 and CDR2 from the germline V gene are SGHAT and FQNNGV. The CDR3 is 13 residues long. J lost 4 bases, V lost 5 bases, and 2 bases had no gene match. CDR3 sequence (DNA): TGTGCCAGCAGCGTGACAGGGAATCAGCCCCAGCATTTT. This codes for CASSVTGNQPQHF.

The chain employs TRBV29-1 and TRBJ1-1, with a possible D match to TRBD1 (6 bases). The CDR3 has 13 amino acids. The germline V gene encodes CDR1 SQVTM and CDR2 ANQGSEA. V was clipped by 0 bases and J by 4 bases, with 9 bases between them. The CDR3 sequence: CSVEDQGFTEAFF. The CDR3 bases are TGCAGCGTTGAAGATCAGGGGTTCACTGAAGCTTTCTTT.

A single count supports this clone. This chain connects TRBV18 to TRBJ1-3; D is perhaps TRBD1 (6 bases). CDR3 length: 15 residues. With 3 bases removed from V and 0 bases from J, the gap between germline ends came to 9 bases. CDR1 KGHSH and CDR2 LQKENI come from the germline V gene. The CDR3, as DNA: TGTGCCAGCTCACCCGGGGGCTCCTCTGGAAACACCATATATTTT. It yields the protein CASSPGGSSGNTIYF.

The rearrangement joins TRBV3-1 (or the pseudogene TRBV3-2) to TRBJ1-1; D ambiguous. In germline, CDR1 is LGHDT, CDR2 YNNKEL (reference sequence). The CDR3 totals 13 residues. Trimming removed 4 bases at V and 6 bases at J, with 12 bases between. Here the CDR3 reads CASSPRLAAEAFF. CDR3 DNA sequence: TGTGCCAGCAGCCCCCGCCTCGCTGCTGAAGCTTTCTTT.

This chain joins TRBV20-1 and TRBJ2-7, with 8 bases identical to TRBD2. V shed 3 bases, J shed 2 bases, and the junction held 6 bases outside the gene matches. CDR1 DFQATT and CDR2 SNEGSKA come from the germline V gene (reference sequence). The CDR3 extends over 14 amino acids. The DNA of the CDR3 is TGCAGTGCTAGTAATCCCGGGGGGGCCTACGAGCAGTACTTC. Its protein product is CSASNPGGAYEQYF.

The V and J genes are TRBV4-1 and TRBJ2-7; a weak D match, TRBD2 (6 bases). This CDR3 comprises 17 residues. Trimming removed 0 bases at V and 0 bases at J, with 15 bases between. In germline, CDR1 is MGHRA, CDR2 YSYEKL. The CDR3 coding sequence is TGCGCCAGCAGCCAAGATTTTAACGGGGGATCCTCCTACGAGCAGTACTTC. Its protein product is CASSQDFNGGSSYEQYF.

This chain joins TRBV19 and TRBJ1-2; 8 bases map to TRBD1. Germline CDR1 and CDR2: LNHDA and SQIVND (reference sequence). V dropped 5 bases and J dropped 2; count of bases not matched to a gene: 7. CDR3 length: 15 amino acids. The CDR3: CASSLWTGINYGYTF. CDR3 DNA sequence: TGTGCCAGTAGTCTCTGGACAGGGATAAACTATGGCTACACCTTC.

The rearrangement uses TRBV19 and TRBJ1-2; 11 nucleotides agree with TRBD1. The germline CDR1 and CDR2 sequences are LNHDA and SQIVND (reference sequence). The CDR3 sequence is 14 residues long. The ends lost 8 bases at V and 9 bases at J; junction bases unmatched: 11. For the CDR3, the DNA is TGTGCCAGTGGGAAAGGACAGGGGGCGCTTAGCTACACCTTC. Translation: CASGKGQGALSYTF.

This chain uses TRBV5-4 with TRBJ1-2; maybe TRBD1 (5 bases). The CDR3 spans 15 residues. V gave up 0 bases and J gave up 7 bases, with 16 bases separating them. Germline V gene lookup returns CDR1 SGHNT and CDR2 YYREEE (reference sequence). The chain's CDR3 is CASSLGTGGYVGYTF. In DNA form, the CDR3 reads TGTGCCAGCAGCTTGGGCACCGGGGGATATGTTGGCTACACCTTC. The full variable domain, with the rest looked up from reference TRBV5-4 and TRBJ1-2, is ETGVTQSPTHLIKTRGQQVTLRCSSQSGHNTVSWYQQALGQGPQFIFQYYREEENGRGNFPPRFSGLQFPNYSSELNVNALELDDSALYLCASSLGTGGYVGYTFGSGTRLTVV.

This clone turned up a few times. J is TRBJ2-1 and V is TRBV19; D unclear. Trimming cost V 1 base and J 7 bases, with 8 bases left between them. There are 13 residues in the CDR3. Germline CDR1 LNHDA, CDR2 SQIVND (reference sequence). CDR3 amino acids: CASSIVGSNEQFF. In DNA form, the CDR3 reads TGTGCCAGTAGTATAGTAGGGTCTAATGAGCAGTTCTTC.

The chain links TRBV12-3 or TRBV12-4 to TRBJ1-5; 7 bases agree with TRBD1. J was trimmed by 7 bases and V by 5 bases; bases with no gene match: 5. The CDR3 is 13 residues long. In DNA form, the CDR3 reads TGTGCCAGCAGTCCCACAGGGGAACAGCCCCAGCATTTT. Amino acid sequence: CASSPTGEQPQHF.

The chain carries TRBV6-5 and TRBJ2-1; 8 bases match TRBD2. This CDR3 has 15 residues. The V segment lost 4 bases and the J segment 8 bases; nucleotides outside the gene matches: 10. Per germline, CDR1 MNHEY and CDR2 SVGAGI. CDR3 DNA sequence: TGTGCCAGCAGTTCCCGACCGGGACTAGGCCATGAGCAGTTCTTC. The encoded protein is CASSSRPGLGHEQFF.

The genes are TRBV2 and TRBJ2-6, with D unresolved. V was shortened by 6 bases and J by 0 bases, with 12 bases between the two germline ends. The CDR3 consists of 16 residues. CDR1 SNHLY and CDR2 FYNNEI come from the germline V gene. The CDR3 DNA reads TGTGCCAGCAGAGTATCTTTGAGCTCTGGGGCCAACGTCCTGACTTTC. Its protein is CASRVSLSSGANVLTF. Filled out from reference TRBV2 and TRBJ2-6, the complete variable domain reads EPEVTQTPSHQVTQMGQEVILRCVPISNHLYFYWYRQILGQKVEFLVSFYNNEISEKSEIFDDQFSVERPDGSNFTLKIRSTKLEDSAMYFCASRVSLSSGANVLTFGAGSRLTVL.

This chain links TRBV5-1 with TRBJ1-2, with 8 nucleotides matching TRBD1. The V and J ends lost 0 bases and 5 bases, in that order; junction bases with no gene match: 9. This CDR3 is built from 16 residues. Germline-derived CDR1 and CDR2 are SGHRS and YFSETQ. CDR3 in DNA: TGCGCCAGCAGCTTGGTTAGCCTCGGGACAGGTTATGGCTACACCTTC. It specifies CASSLVSLGTGYGYTF.

This sequence joins TRBV5-1 and TRBJ2-3; D may be TRBD1 (6 bases). The CDR3 runs 14 residues. Deletions cut 2 bases from V and 1 base from J, with 8 bases between. The germline V gene encodes CDR1 SGHRS and CDR2 YFSETQ. The CDR3 protein is CASSFGQRTDTQYF. The CDR3 DNA follows: TGCGCCAGCAGCTTTGGACAGCGCACAGATACGCAGTATTTT.